Listed here are 13 T cell receptor beta chains from one sample, sequenced in a study of cytomegalovirus exposure and HLA in healthy donors. The PCR employed 60 Vbeta primers together with 13 Jbeta primers. Profiling relied on immunoSEQ multiplex PCR, and the TCRdb table lists in-frame clones only, not all of them. Among about 190,000 clones listed, roughly 78% were seen once. Input material: PBMCs. These receptors were taken from a boy aged 5 to 17 in good health and CMV-seronegative.

The genes are TRBV6-5 and TRBJ1-2; 8 bases match TRBD1. Unmatched junction bases numbered 11, after V lost 6 bases and J lost 5 bases. Germline-derived CDR1 and CDR2 are MNHEY and SVGAGI. CDR3 length: 15 residues. The CDR3 nucleotides read TGTGCCAGCAGAAAGGACAGGGCATGGAGATATGGCTACACCTTC. Its translation is CASRKDRAWRYGYTF.

The gene calls are TRBV6-1 and TRBJ1-1; D gene ambiguous. V shed 4 bases and J shed 6 bases, with 15 bases lying between them. Germline assignment: CDR1 MNHNS and CDR2 SASEGT. The CDR3 loop spans 14 amino acids. DNA of the CDR3: TGTGCCAGCAGTGTTGGACGGGAATACCCTGAAGCTTTCTTT. This sequence encodes CASSVGREYPEAFF.

The chain uses TRBV2 and TRBJ1-1, with D perhaps TRBD1 (6 bases). The CDR3 runs to 14 residues. Per the germline V gene, CDR1 is SNHLY and CDR2 is FYNNEI. V lost 5 bases to trimming and J lost 0 bases, with 10 bases between them. CDR3 amino acids: CASSIQGVNTEAFF. CDR3 nucleotides: TGTGCCAGCAGTATACAGGGCGTGAACACTGAAGCTTTCTTT.

The CDR3 protein is CASSLAGLHYGYTF. The CDR3 coding sequence is TGTGCCAGCAGCTTGGCAGGCTTGCACTATGGCTACACCTTC. V usage is TRBV5-6 and J usage is TRBJ1-2; no clear D. The V gene's germline CDR1 is SGHDT and CDR2 YYEEEE. With 0 bases removed from V and 3 bases from J, the gap between germline ends came to 9 bases. The CDR3 consists of 14 residues.

The gene calls are TRBV9 and TRBJ1-2, with D possibly being TRBD1 (5 bases). The CDR3 loop spans 14 amino acids. Trimming removed 0 bases at V and 8 bases at J, with 14 bases between. CDR1 and CDR2 from the germline V gene are SGDLS and YYNGEE. CDR3: CASSVEAVKGGYTF. CDR3 nucleotides: TGTGCCAGCAGCGTAGAGGCTGTCAAGGGGGGCTACACCTTC. Full variable domain (remainder filled in from reference TRBV9 and TRBJ1-2): DSGVTQTPKHLITATGQRVTLRCSPRSGDLSVYWYQQSLDQGLQFLIQYYNGEERAKGNILERFSAQQFPDLHSELNLSSLELGDSALYFCASSVEAVKGGYTFGSGTRLTVV.

This clone was seen only once. The chain couples TRBV25-1 to TRBJ1-2; no firm D call. The CDR3 contains 14 residues. CDR1 MGHDK and CDR2 SYGVNS come from the germline V gene. With 1 base removed from V and 2 bases from J, the gap between germline ends came to 8 bases. The CDR3, as DNA: TGTGCCAGCAGTGAATTGGGCGGGAACTATGGCTACACCTTC. Translating gives CASSELGGNYGYTF.

CDR3: CASSFTGGGDEQFF. The CDR3 coding sequence is TGTGCCAGCAGCTTCACAGGGGGCGGCGATGAGCAGTTCTTC. The chain carries TRBV11-2 and TRBJ2-1, with 9 bases fitting TRBD1. V dropped 3 bases and J dropped 8; count of bases not matched to a gene: 5. This CDR3 region has 14 residues. Germline CDR1 SGHAT, CDR2 FQNNGV.

The chain couples TRBV9 to TRBJ1-1; tentative D call: TRBD1 (5 bases). Germline lookup yields CDR1 SGDLS and CDR2 YYNGEE. The CDR3 runs to 15 residues. V lost 0 bases, J lost 0 bases, and 9 bases lay in between. The DNA of the CDR3 is TGTGCCAGCAGCGTAGAAGGGGTGTTGAACACTGAAGCTTTCTTT. Encoded protein: CASSVEGVLNTEAFF.

CDR3 sequence (DNA): TGCAGCGCCCGACAGAGCCCTAACTATGGCTACACCTTC. Protein: CSARQSPNYGYTF. This chain uses TRBV29-1 with TRBJ1-2; TRBD1 might be the D (5 bases). V was cut by 7 bases and J by 0 bases, with 12 bases left in between. Germline V lookup: CDR1 SQVTM, CDR2 ANQGSEA. This CDR3 contains 13 residues.

This rearrangement joins TRBV9 to TRBJ2-5; no definite D call. Trimming pared 0 bases from V and 2 bases from J, leaving 11 bases between. This CDR3 contains 15 residues. CDR1 is SGDLS, CDR2 YYNGEE, per germline. The CDR3 loop is CASSVGAGLQETQYF. The CDR3 bases are TGTGCCAGCAGCGTAGGGGCAGGTTTGCAAGAGACCCAGTACTTC.

This clone came up a few times. The CDR3 region is CASSYTDTEAFF. DNA of the CDR3: TGTGCCAGCAGTTACACGGACACTGAAGCTTTCTTT. The chain joins TRBV6-5 to TRBJ1-1, with no clear D. The V and J ends lost 2 bases and 3 bases respectively, with 4 bases between them. CDR3 length equals 12 residues. Germline CDR1 and CDR2: MNHEY and SVGAGI.

V is TRBV6-6 and J is TRBJ1-3; D remains unclear. This CDR3 contains 16 residues. V was trimmed by 2 bases and J by 0 bases, leaving 11 bases between them. Germline CDR1 MNHNY, CDR2 SVGAGI (reference sequence). CDR3 protein: CASSYLAPNSGNTIYF. The CDR3 coding sequence is TGTGCCAGCAGTTACCTGGCCCCGAACTCTGGAAACACCATATATTTT.

This clone was counted once. The chain uses TRBV19 and TRBJ2-5; 7 bases map to TRBD2. The ends lost 5 bases at V and 2 bases at J; junction bases unmatched: 8. This CDR3 is 15 amino acids long. Germline V gene lookup returns CDR1 LNHDA and CDR2 SQIVND (reference sequence). CDR3 sequence: CASSASQGGQETQYF. In nucleotides, the CDR3 is TGTGCCAGTAGTGCCTCCCAGGGAGGGCAAGAGACCCAGTACTTC.